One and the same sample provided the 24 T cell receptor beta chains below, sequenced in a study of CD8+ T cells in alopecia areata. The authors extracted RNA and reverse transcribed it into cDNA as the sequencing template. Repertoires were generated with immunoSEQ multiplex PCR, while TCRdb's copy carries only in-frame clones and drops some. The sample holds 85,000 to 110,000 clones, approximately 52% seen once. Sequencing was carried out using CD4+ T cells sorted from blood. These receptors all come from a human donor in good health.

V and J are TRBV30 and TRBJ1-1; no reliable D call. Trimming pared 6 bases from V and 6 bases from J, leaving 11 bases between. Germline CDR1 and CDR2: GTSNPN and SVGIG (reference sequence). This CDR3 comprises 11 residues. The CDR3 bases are TGTGCCTGTGGGCAGCCCTCTGAAGCTTTCTTT. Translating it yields CACGQPSEAFF.

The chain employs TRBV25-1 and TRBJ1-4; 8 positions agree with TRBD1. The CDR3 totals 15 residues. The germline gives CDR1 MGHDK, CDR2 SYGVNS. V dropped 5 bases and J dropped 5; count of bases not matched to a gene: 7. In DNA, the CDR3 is TGTGCCAGCAGTCTCGGACAGGGCCAGAATGAAAAACTGTTTTTT. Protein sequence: CASSLGQGQNEKLFF.

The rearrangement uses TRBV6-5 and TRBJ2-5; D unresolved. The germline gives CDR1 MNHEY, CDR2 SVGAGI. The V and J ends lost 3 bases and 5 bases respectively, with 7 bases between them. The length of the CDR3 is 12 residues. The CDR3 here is CASSYNGETQYF. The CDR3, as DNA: TGTGCCAGCAGTTATAATGGGGAGACCCAGTACTTC.

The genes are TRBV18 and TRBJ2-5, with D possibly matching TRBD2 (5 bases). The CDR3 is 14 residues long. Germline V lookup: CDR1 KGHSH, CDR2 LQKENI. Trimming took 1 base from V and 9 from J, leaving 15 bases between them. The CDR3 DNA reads TGTGCCAGCTCACCACACGGGGAAGGAGCCCCCCAGTACTTC. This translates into CASSPHGEGAPQYF.

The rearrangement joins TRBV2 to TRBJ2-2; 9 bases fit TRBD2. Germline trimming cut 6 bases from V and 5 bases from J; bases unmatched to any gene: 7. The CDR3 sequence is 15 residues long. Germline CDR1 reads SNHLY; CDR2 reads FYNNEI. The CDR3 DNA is TGTGCCAGCAGCGGTCCTAGCGGGGCAACCGGGGAGCTGTTTTTT. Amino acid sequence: CASSGPSGATGELFF. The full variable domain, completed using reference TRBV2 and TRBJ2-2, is EPEVTQTPSHQVTQMGQEVILRCVPISNHLYFYWYRQILGQKVEFLVSFYNNEISEKSEIFDDQFSVERPDGSNFTLKIRSTKLEDSAMYFCASSGPSGATGELFFGEGSRLTVL.

As DNA, the CDR3 is TGCGCCAGCAGCCGAGCAGGACAGGGGAATGAAAAACTGTTTTTT. This translates into CASSRAGQGNEKLFF. V usage is TRBV4-1 and J usage is TRBJ1-4, with 9 bases lining up with TRBD1. The CDR3 spans 15 residues. V lost 4 bases, J lost 5 bases, and 5 bases stayed unmatched. Germline CDR1 MGHRA, CDR2 YSYEKL.

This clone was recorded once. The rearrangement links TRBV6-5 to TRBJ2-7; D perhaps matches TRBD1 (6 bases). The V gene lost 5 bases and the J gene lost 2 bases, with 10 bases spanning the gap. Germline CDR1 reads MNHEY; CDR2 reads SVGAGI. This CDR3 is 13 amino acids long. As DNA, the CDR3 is TGTGCCAGCAGTAAACAGGGCACCTACGAGCAGTACTTC. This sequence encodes CASSKQGTYEQYF.

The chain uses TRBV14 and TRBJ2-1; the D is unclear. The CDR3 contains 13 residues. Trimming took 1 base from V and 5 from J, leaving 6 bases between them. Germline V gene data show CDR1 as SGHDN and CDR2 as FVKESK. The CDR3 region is CASSQVAHNEQFF. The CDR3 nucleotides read TGTGCCAGCAGCCAAGTTGCCCACAATGAGCAGTTCTTC.

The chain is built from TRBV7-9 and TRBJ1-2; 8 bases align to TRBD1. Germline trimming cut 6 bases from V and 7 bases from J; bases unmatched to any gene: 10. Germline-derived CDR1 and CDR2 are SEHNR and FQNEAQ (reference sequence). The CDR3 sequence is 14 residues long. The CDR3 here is CASSPGQVRGGYTF. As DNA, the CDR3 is TGTGCCAGCAGTCCGGGACAGGTCAGGGGTGGCTACACCTTC.

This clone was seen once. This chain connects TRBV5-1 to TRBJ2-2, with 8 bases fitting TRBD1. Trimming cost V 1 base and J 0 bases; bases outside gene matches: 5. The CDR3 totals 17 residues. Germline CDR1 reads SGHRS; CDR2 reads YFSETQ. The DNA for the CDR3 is TGCGCCAGCAGCTTGTCTGGGACAGGAGCGAACACCGGGGAGCTGTTTTTT. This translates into CASSLSGTGANTGELFF. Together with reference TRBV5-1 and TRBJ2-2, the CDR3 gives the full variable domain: KAGVTQTPRYLIKTRGQQVTLSCSPISGHRSVSWYQQTPGQGLQFLFEYFSETQRNKGNFPGRFSGRQFSNSRSEMNVSTLELGDSALYLCASSLSGTGANTGELFFGEGSRLTVL.

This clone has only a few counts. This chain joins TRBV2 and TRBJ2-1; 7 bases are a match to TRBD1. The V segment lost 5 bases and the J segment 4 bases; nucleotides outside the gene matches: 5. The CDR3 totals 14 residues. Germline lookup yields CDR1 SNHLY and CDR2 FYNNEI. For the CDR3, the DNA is TGTGCCAGCAGTCTTAGACAGGGTTACAATGAGCAGTTCTTC. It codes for CASSLRQGYNEQFF.

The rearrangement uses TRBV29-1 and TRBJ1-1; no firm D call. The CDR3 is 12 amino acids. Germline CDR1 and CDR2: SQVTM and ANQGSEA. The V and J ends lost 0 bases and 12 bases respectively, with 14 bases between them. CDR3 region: CSVEDGRRSPFF. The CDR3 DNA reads TGCAGCGTTGAAGATGGGCGCCGGAGTCCTTTCTTT.

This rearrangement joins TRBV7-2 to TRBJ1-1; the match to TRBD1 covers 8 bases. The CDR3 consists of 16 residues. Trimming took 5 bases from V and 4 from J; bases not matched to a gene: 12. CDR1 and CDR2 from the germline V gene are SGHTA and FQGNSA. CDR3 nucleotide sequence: TGTGCCAGCAGCCCCCCGGAAAATACAGGGGGCACTGAAGCTTTCTTT. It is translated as CASSPPENTGGTEAFF. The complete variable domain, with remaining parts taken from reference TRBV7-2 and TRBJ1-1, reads GAGVSQSPSNKVTEKGKDVELRCDPISGHTALYWYRQSLGQGLEFLIYFQGNSAPDKSGLPSDRFSAERTGGSVSTLTIQRTQQEDSAVYLCASSPPENTGGTEAFFGQGTRLTVV.

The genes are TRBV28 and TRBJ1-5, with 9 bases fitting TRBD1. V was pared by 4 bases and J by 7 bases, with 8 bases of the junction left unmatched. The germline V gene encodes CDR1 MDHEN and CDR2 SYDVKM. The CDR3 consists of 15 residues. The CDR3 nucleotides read TGTGCCAGCAGTTCAGAAGGACAGGGGACCCAGCCCCAGCATTTT. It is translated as CASSSEGQGTQPQHF.

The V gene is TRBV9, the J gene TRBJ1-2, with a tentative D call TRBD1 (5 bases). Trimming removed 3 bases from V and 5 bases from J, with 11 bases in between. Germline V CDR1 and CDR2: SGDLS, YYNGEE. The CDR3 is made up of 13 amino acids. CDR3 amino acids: CASSAQDSYGYTF. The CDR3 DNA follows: TGTGCCAGCAGCGCTCAAGACAGTTATGGCTACACCTTC.

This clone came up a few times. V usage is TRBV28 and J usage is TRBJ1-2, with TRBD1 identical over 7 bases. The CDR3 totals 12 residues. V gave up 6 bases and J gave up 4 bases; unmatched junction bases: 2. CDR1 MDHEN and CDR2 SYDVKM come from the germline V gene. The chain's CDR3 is CASRGTAYGYTF. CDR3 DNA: TGTGCCAGCAGGGGGACAGCCTATGGCTACACCTTC.

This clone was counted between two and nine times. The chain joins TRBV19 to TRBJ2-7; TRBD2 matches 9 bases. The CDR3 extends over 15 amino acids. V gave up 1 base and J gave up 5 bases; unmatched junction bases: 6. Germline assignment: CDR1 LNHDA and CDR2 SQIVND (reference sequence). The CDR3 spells CASSIGGRGLHEQYF. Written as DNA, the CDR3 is TGTGCCAGTAGTATAGGCGGGAGGGGGCTCCACGAGCAGTACTTC. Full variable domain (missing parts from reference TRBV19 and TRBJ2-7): DGGITQSPKYLFRKEGQNVTLSCEQNLNHDAMYWYRQDPGQGLRLIYYSQIVNDFQKGDIAEGYSVSREKKESFPLTVTSAQKNPTAFYLCASSIGGRGLHEQYFGPGTRLTVT.

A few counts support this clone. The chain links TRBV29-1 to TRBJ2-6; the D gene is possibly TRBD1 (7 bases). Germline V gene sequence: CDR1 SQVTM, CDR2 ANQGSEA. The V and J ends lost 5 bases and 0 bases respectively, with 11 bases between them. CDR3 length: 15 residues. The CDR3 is CSVQGDFSGANVLTF. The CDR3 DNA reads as TGCAGCGTTCAGGGGGACTTCTCTGGGGCCAACGTCCTGACTTTC.

The CDR3 DNA sequence: TGCGCCAGCAGCCAAGGAACCGTAGGTTCACCCCTCCACTTT. Residues: CASSQGTVGSPLHF. V is TRBV4-3 and J is TRBJ1-6; D not certain. The germline gives CDR1 LGHNA, CDR2 YSLEER. The CDR3 length is 14 residues. V lost 1 base and J 9 bases, leaving 10 bases between the germline ends.

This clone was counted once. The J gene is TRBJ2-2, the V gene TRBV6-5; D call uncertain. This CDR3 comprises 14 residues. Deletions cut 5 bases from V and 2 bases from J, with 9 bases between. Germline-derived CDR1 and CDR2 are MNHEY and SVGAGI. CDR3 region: CASSEGLNTGELFF. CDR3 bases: TGTGCCAGCAGTGAAGGGCTTAACACCGGGGAGCTGTTTTTT.

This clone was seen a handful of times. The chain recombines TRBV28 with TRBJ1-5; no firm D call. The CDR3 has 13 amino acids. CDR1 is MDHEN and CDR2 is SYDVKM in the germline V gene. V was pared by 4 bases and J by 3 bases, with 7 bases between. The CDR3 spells CASSWASNQPQHF. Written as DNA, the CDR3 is TGTGCCAGCAGTTGGGCCTCCAATCAGCCCCAGCATTTT.

The CDR3 region has the DNA TGTGCCAGCAGTTACCGGCAGGAAGCTTTCTTT. Translated: CASSYRQEAFF. The rearrangement uses TRBV6-5 and TRBJ1-1; the D is unclear. This CDR3 comprises 11 residues. The germline V and J ends were trimmed by 2 bases and 8 bases, with 6 bases remaining between them. Germline V gene lookup returns CDR1 MNHEY and CDR2 SVGAGI.

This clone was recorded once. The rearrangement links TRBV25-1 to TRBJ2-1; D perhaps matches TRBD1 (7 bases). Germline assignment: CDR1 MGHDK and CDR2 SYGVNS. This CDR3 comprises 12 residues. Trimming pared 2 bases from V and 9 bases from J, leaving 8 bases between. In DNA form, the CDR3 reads TGTGCCAGCAGTGAACAGGGGGGTGAGCAGTTCTTC. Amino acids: CASSEQGGEQFF.

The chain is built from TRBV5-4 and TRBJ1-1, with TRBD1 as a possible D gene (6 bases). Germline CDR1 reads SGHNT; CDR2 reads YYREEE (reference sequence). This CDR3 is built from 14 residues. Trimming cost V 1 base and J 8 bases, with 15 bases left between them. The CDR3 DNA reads TGTGCCAGCAGCTTGTGGGGGGCCCGGAAGGAAGCTTTCTTT. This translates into CASSLWGARKEAFF.